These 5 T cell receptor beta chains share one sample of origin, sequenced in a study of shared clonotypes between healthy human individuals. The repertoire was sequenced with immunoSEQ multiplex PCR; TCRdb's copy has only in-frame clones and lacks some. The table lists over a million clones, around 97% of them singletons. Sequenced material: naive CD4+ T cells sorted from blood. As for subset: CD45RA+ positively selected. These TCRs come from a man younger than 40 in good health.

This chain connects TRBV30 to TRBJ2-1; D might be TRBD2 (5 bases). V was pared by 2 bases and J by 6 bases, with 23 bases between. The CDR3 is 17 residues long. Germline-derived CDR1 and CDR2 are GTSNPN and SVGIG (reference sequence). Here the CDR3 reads CAWSPQRGSRAGNEQFF. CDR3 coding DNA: TGTGCCTGGAGTCCACAGCGCGGCAGTCGGGCGGGCAATGAGCAGTTCTTC.

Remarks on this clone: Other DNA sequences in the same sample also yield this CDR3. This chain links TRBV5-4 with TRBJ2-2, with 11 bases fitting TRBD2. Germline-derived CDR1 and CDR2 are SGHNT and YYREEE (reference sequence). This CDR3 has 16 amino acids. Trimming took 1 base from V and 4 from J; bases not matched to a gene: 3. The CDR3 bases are TGTGCCAGCAGCTTGTTAGCGGGAGGGCCCACCGGGGAGCTGTTTTTT. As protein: CASSLLAGGPTGELFF. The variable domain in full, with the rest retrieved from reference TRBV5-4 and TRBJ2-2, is ETGVTQSPTHLIKTRGQQVTLRCSSQSGHNTVSWYQQALGQGPQFIFQYYREEENGRGNFPPRFSGLQFPNYSSELNVNALELDDSALYLCASSLLAGGPTGELFFGEGSRLTVL.

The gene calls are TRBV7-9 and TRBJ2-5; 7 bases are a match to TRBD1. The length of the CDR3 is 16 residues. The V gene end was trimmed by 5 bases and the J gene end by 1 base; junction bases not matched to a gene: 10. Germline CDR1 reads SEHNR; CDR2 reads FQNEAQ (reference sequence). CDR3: CASSQPKDRAQETQYF. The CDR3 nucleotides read TGTGCCAGCAGCCAACCTAAAGACAGGGCCCAAGAGACCCAGTACTTC.

This CDR3 is CASSGPGLARADAYNEQFF. In DNA form, the CDR3 reads TGCGCCAGCAGCGGACCGGGACTAGCGCGAGCCGACGCGTACAATGAGCAGTTCTTC. This chain links TRBV5-1 with TRBJ2-1; 10 bases agree with TRBD2. The CDR3 totals 19 residues. V was pared by 4 bases and J by 4 bases, with 17 bases of the junction left unmatched. Per the germline V gene, CDR1 is SGHRS and CDR2 is YFSETQ. The full variable domain, its missing parts supplied by reference TRBV5-1 and TRBJ2-1, is KAGVTQTPRYLIKTRGQQVTLSCSPISGHRSVSWYQQTPGQGLQFLFEYFSETQRNKGNFPGRFSGRQFSNSRSEMNVSTLELGDSALYLCASSGPGLARADAYNEQFFGPGTRLTVL.

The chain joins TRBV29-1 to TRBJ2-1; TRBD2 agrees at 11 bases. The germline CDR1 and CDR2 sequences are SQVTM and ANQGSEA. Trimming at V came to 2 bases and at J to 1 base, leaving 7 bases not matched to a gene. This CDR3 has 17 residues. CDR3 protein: CSVELTSGTPSYNEQFF. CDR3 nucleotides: TGCAGCGTTGAATTGACTAGCGGGACCCCTTCCTACAATGAGCAGTTCTTC.